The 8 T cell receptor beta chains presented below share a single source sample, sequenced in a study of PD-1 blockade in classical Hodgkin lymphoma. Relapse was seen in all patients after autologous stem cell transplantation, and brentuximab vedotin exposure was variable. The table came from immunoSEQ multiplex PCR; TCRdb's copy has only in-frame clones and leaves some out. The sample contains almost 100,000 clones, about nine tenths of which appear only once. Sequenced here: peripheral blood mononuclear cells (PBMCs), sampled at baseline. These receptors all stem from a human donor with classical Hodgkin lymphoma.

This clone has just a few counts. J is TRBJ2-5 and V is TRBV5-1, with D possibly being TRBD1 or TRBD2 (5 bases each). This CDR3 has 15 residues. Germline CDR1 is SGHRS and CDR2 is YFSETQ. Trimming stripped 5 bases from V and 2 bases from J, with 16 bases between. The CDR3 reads CASRGRQDWQETQYF. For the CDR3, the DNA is TGCGCCAGCAGGGGACGGCAGGACTGGCAAGAGACCCAGTACTTC.

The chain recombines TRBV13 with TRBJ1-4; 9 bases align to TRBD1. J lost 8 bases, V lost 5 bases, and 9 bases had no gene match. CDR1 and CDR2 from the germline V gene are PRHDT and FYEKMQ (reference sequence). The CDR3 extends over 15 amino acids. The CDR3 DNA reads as TGTGCCAGCAGCGACGAACAGGGGGCGAGGGAAAAACTGTTTTTT. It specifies CASSDEQGAREKLFF.

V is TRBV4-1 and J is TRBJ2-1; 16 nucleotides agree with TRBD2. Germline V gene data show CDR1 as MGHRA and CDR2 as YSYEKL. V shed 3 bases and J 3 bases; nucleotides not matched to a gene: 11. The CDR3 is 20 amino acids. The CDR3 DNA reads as TGCGCCAGCAGCCAGGAAAGTGGGACTAGCGGGAGGGTTAGCTACAATGAGCAGTTCTTC. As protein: CASSQESGTSGRVSYNEQFF.

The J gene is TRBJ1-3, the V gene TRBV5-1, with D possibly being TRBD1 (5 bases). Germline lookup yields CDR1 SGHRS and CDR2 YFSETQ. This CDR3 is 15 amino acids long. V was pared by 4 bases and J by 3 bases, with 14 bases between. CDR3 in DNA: TGCGCCAGCAGCCCAGGGTTCTCGAATGGAAACACCATATATTTT. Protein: CASSPGFSNGNTIYF.

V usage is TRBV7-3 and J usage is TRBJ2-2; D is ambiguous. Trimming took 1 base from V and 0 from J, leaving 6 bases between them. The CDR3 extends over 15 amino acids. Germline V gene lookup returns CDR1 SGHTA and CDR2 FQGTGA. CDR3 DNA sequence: TGTGCCAGCAGCTTAATGGCAGCGAACACCGGGGAGCTGTTTTTT. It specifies CASSLMAANTGELFF.

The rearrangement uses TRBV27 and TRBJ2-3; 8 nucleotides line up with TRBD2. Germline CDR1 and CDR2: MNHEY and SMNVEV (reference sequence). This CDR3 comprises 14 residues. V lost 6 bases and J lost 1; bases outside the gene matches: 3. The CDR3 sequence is CASSEAGGTDTQYF. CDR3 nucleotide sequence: TGTGCCAGCAGCGAAGCGGGAGGCACAGATACGCAGTATTTT.

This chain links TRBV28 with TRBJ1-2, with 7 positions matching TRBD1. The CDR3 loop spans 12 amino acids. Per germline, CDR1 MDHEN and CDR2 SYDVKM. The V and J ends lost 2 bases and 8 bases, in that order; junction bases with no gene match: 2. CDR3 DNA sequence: TGTGCCAGCAGTTTAAAGGGGGCGGGCTACACCTTC. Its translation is CASSLKGAGYTF.

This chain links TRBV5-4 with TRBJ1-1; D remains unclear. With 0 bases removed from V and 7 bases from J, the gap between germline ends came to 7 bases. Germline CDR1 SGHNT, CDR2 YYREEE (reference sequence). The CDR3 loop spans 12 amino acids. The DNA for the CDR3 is TGTGCCAGCAGCTTGGAGGGCTTTGAAGCTTTCTTT. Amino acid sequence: CASSLEGFEAFF.